Listed below are T cell receptor beta chains from one sample, sequenced in a study of Ad26.COV2.S vaccination and SARS-CoV-2 variants. Method: immunoSEQ multiplex PCR; TCRdb's copy keeps in-frame clones and lacks some. The sample yields 300,000 to 400,000 clones, less than 90% seen once. The source material was peripheral blood, sampled in a trial of Ad26.COV2.S vaccine versus placebo. The receptors come from a person between 18 and 65 years old who received the Ad26.COV2.S COVID-19 vaccine or a placebo. CDR3s include the opening cysteine and the closing phenylalanine or tryptophan.

j_call: TRBJ1-4
v_call: TRBV5-1
cdr3_aa: CASSLSARVEEKLFF

j_call: TRBJ2-2
v_call: TRBV4-3
cdr3_aa: CASSPGRNTGELFF

j_call: TRBJ2-5
v_call: TRBV24-1
cdr3_aa: CATSDPGTGQETQYF

j_call: TRBJ2-1
v_call: TRBV5-1
cdr3_aa: CASSPGTAYNEQFF

j_call: TRBJ1-6
v_call: TRBV2
cdr3_aa: CASSAQGENSPLHF

j_call: TRBJ2-2
v_call: TRBV7-2
cdr3_aa: CASSLNAGLNTGELFF

j_call: TRBJ2-4
v_call: TRBV5-6
cdr3_aa: CASSTRRGSGIQYF

j_call: TRBJ2-3
v_call: TRBV28
cdr3_aa: CASSTTRGRTDTQYF

j_call: TRBJ2-7
v_call: TRBV7-9
cdr3_aa: CASSLETGREQYF

j_call: TRBJ2-1
v_call: TRBV5-5
cdr3_aa: CASSLRAGGPNNEQFF

j_call: TRBJ2-1
v_call: TRBV9
cdr3_aa: CASSVAPRTASGSGEQFF

j_call: TRBJ2-7
v_call: TRBV2
cdr3_aa: CASSADQWSYEQYF

j_call: TRBJ2-5
v_call: TRBV5-6
cdr3_aa: CASSLGQPRETQYF

j_call: TRBJ1-2
v_call: TRBV5-8
cdr3_aa: CASSPVGGSVNYGYTF

j_call: TRBJ2-1
v_call: TRBV5-4
cdr3_aa: CASSLGWGSYNEQFF

j_call: TRBJ1-6
v_call: TRBV3-1/TRBV3-2
cdr3_aa: CASSLNRLNSPLHF

j_call: TRBJ1-4
v_call: TRBV7-6
cdr3_aa: CASSQETTNEKLFF

j_call: TRBJ2-7
v_call: TRBV3-1/TRBV3-2
cdr3_aa: CASSLRGRSYEQYF

j_call: TRBJ1-4
v_call: TRBV19
cdr3_aa: CASRRLNRGRFEKLFF

j_call: TRBJ1-5
v_call: TRBV28
cdr3_aa: CATRGPGGNQPQHF

j_call: TRBJ2-5
v_call: TRBV7-2
cdr3_aa: CASSFPGTRGGETQYF

j_call: TRBJ2-2
v_call: TRBV6-2/TRBV6-3
cdr3_aa: CASSYIPGELFF

j_call: TRBJ1-1
v_call: TRBV2
cdr3_aa: CASRIRQGHTEAFF

j_call: TRBJ2-7
v_call: TRBV4-1
cdr3_aa: CASSQGRDRAYEQYF

j_call: TRBJ2-7
v_call: TRBV11-2
cdr3_aa: CASSLVRNSYEQYF

j_call: TRBJ2-6
v_call: TRBV4-1
cdr3_aa: CASSQEGYGAPGANVLTF

j_call: TRBJ2-5
v_call: TRBV5-4
cdr3_aa: CASSPRSGRGETQYF

j_call: TRBJ2-3
v_call: TRBV4-3
cdr3_aa: CASSSRTSGGRDTQYF

j_call: TRBJ2-7
v_call: TRBV28
cdr3_aa: CASSLRYEQYF